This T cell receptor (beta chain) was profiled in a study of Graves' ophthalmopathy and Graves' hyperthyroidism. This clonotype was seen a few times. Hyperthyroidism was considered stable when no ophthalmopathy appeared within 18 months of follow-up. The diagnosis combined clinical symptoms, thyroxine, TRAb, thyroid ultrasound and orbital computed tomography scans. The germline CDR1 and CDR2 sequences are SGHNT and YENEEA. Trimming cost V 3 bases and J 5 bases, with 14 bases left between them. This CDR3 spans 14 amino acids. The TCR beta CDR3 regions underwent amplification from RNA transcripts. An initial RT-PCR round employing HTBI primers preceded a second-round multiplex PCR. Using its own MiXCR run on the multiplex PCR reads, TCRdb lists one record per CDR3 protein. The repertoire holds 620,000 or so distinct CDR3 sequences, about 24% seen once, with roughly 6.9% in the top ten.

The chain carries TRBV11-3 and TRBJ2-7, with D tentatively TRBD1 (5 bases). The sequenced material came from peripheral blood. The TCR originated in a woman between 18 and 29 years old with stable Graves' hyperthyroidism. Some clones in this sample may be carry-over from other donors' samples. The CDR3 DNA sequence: TGTGCCAGCAGCTTCACAGGACGGTTTAACGAGCAGTACTTC. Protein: CASSFTGRFNEQYF.